This T cell receptor (beta chain) was sequenced for a study of blood T cell repertoires in COVID-19 (dated by TCRdb to the early 2020s). Notes on the research overall: The collaborator samples originated in the United States, Italy and Spain and spanned the acute and convalescent phases of COVID-19. The repertoires were released in a freely available public database meant as a resource for research on the immune response to SARS-CoV-2. Samples were obtained from the ongoing ImmuneRACE study (first 160 participants) and from 1,000 to 1,500 subjects provided by 6 global collaborators. Subjects who had been exposed to COVID-19, were actively infected with it, or had recovered from it provided the deeply sampled blood TCRbeta repertoires that made up the dataset. Where HLA class I and class II types were available, the types were taken from metadata supplied by the sample provider, not from assay-based typing. A de-identified subject ID, COVID-19 status, age in years and sex were almost always included in the sample metadata. The material from the prospective study consisted of cDNA or gDNA derived from T cells, B-cell-depleted T cells, or PBMCs. Results and caveats for the whole study, not just this receptor: The amount of clinical and demographic metadata varied by source and participant and was provided uncurated.

Concerning this clone: Its cognate antigen has yet to be identified. Qualities for individual bases were not recorded, and no much larger clone is one base off.

Whole blood was collected in K2EDTA tubes by collaborating institutions according to the institutions' own protocols. For TCRbeta analysis, collaborators shipped samples in one of three forms: frozen whole blood, isolated PBMCs, or DNA extracted from either of those sample types. TCRbeta CDR3 regions were amplified from genomic DNA using the immunoSEQ Assay, a bias-controlled multiplex PCR. Under the source paper's analysis protocol: Nucleated cell counts per sample were estimated from amplification of reference gene primers within the assay. To quantify the absolute abundance of each unique TCRbeta CDR3 rearrangement, sequence reads were collapsed and filtered. For each sample, productive Simpson clonality was calculated as the square root of Simpson's diversity index across productive rearrangements. Not all clones reach the TCRdb copy of this immuneACCESS table, which keeps in-frame sequences only. Checked studies attribute under half of the gap to unresolved V genes and leave the rest unexplained. D and trimming come from the DNA, and the V and J calls and clone size come from that table. Recorded for this sample are some 200,000 clones; 85% to 90% of them occurred a single time. 2.7% of the sample belongs to the ten largest clones.

The CDR3 covers 13 residues, taking in both the cysteine and the phenylalanine. Of all the DNA, just the CDR3 is kept, 39 bases in frame from base 1. The germline V gene (reference sequence) sets CDR1 to LNHDA and CDR2 to SQIVND. The V end loses 3 bases and the J end loses 5 bases, and a stretch of 10 bases separates them. The V and J genes are TRBV19 and TRBJ1-1; TRBD1 is a weak D gene call, 6 bases matching. The origin of this receptor is a man between 40 and 49 years old with active or convalescent COVID-19. Sequencing was done on a sample of peripheral blood. The DNA sequence reads TGTGCCAGTAGTATGGGGGGGCGAACTGAAGCTTTCTTT. This sequence encodes CASSMGGRTEAFF.